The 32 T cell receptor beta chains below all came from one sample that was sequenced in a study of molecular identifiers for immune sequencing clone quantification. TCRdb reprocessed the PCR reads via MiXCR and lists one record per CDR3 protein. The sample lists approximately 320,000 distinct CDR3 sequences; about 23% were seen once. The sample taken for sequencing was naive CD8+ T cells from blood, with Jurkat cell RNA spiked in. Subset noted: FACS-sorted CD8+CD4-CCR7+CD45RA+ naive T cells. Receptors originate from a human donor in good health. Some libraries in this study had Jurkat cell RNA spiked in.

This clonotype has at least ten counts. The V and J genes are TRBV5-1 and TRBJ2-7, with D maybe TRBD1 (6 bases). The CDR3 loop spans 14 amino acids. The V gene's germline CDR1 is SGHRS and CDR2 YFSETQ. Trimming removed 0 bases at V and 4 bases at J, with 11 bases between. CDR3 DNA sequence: TGCGCCAGCAGCTTGGGGGGGCGGCAATACGAGCAGTACTTC. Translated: CASSLGGRQYEQYF.

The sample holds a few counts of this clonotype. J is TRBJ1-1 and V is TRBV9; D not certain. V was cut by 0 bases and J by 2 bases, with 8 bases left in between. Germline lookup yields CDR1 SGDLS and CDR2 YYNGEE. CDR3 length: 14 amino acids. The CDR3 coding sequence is TGTGCCAGCAGCGTAGATGGGAGTAACACTGAAGCTTTCTTT. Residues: CASSVDGSNTEAFF.

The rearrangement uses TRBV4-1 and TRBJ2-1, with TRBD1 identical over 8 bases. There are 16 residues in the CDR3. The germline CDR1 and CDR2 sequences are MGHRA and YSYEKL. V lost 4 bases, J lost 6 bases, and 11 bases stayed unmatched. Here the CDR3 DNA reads TGCGCCAGCAGCCTGGGGACAGGTCCGAGTTTCAATGAGCAGTTCTTC. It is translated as CASSLGTGPSFNEQFF.

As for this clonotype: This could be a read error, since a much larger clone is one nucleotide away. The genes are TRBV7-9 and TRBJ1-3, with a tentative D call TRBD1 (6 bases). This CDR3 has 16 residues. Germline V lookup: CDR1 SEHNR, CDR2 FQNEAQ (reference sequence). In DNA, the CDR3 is TGTGCCAGCAGTCTAGTCGGGGGGCTTACTGGAAACACCGTATATTTT. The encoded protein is CASSLVGGLTGNTVYF.

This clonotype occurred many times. CDR3 nucleotides: TGTGCCAGCAGCTTAGAGGGGTTTTCAGATACGCAGTATTTT. It yields the protein CASSLEGFSDTQYF. This rearrangement joins TRBV7-9 to TRBJ2-3; TRBD1 is a possible D gene (5 bases). Germline lookup yields CDR1 SEHNR and CDR2 FQNEAQ (reference sequence). The V and J ends lost 1 base and 4 bases respectively, with 9 bases between them. The CDR3 covers 14 residues.

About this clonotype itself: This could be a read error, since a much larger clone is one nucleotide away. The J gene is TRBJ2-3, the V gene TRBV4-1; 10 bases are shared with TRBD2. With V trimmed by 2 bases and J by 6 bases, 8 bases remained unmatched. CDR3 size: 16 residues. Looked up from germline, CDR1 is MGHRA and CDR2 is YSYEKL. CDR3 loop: CASSQISSGGPDTQYF. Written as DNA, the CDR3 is TGCGCCAGCAGCCAAATTTCTAGCGGGGGTCCGGATACGCAGTATTTT.

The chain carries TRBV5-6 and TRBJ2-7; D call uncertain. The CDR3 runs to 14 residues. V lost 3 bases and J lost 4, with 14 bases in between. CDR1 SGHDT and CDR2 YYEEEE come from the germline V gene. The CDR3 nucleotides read TGTGCCAGCAGCTATGGTTTGGGCGCTTACGAGCAGTACTTC. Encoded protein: CASSYGLGAYEQYF.

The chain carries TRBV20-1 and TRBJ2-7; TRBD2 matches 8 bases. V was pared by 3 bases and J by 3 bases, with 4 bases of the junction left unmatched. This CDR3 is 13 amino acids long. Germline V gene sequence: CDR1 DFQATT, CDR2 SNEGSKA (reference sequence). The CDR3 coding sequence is TGCAGTGCTAGCGGGGGGGGACTCTACGAGCAGTACTTC. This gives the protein CSASGGGLYEQYF.

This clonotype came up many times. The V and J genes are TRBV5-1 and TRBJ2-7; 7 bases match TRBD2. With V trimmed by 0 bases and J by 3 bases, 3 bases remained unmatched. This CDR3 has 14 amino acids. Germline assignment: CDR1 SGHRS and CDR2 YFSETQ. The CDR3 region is CASSLEPGGYEQYF. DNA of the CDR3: TGCGCCAGCAGCTTGGAGCCGGGGGGCTACGAGCAGTACTTC.

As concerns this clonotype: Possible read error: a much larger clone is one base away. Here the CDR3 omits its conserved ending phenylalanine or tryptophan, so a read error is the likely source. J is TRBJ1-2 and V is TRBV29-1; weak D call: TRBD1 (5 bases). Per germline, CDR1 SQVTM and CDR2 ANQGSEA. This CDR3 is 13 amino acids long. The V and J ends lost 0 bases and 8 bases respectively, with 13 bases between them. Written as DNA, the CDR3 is TGCAGCGTTGAAGATCCAGGGTTAGGAGGCTACACCCTC. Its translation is CSVEDPGLGGYTL.

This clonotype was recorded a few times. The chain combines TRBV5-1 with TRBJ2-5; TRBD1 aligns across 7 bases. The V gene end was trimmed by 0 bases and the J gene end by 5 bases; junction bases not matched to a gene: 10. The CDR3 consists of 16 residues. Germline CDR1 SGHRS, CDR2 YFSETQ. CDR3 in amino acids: CASSLEPGGPGETQYF. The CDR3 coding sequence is TGCGCCAGCAGCTTGGAGCCAGGGGGTCCGGGGGAGACCCAGTACTTC.

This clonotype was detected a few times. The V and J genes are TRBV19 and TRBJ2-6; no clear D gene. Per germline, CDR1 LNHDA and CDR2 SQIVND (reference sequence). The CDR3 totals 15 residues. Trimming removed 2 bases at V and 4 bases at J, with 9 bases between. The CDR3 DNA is TGTGCCAGTAGTATACTGGGGATAGGGGCCAACGTCCTGACTTTC. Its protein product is CASSILGIGANVLTF.

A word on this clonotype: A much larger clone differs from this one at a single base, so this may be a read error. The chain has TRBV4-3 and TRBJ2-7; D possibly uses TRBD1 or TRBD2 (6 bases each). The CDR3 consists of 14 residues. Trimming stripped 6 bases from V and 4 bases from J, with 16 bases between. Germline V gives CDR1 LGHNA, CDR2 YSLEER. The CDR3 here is CASRQRGTPYEQYF. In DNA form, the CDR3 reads TGCGCCAGCAGACAACGCGGGACACCGTACGAGCAGTACTTC.

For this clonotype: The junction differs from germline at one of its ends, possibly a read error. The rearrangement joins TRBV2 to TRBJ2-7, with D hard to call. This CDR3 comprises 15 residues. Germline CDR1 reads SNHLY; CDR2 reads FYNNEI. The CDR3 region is CASSSLLDSRYGQYF. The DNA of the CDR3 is TGTGCCAGCAGTTCCCTCCTAGACTCGCGGTACGGGCAGTACTTC.

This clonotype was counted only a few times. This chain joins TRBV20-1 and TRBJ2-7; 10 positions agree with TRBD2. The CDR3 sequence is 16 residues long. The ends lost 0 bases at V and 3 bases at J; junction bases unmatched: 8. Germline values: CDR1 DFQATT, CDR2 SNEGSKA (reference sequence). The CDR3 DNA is TGCAGTGCTAGAGACCACTTAGCGGGGGGACTCTACGAGCAGTACTTC. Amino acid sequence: CSARDHLAGGLYEQYF.

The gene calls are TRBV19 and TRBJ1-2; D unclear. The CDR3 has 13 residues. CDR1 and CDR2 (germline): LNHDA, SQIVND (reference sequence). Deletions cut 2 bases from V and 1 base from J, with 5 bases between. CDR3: CASSITINYGYTF. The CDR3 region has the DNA TGTGCCAGTAGTATAACGATTAACTATGGCTACACCTTC.

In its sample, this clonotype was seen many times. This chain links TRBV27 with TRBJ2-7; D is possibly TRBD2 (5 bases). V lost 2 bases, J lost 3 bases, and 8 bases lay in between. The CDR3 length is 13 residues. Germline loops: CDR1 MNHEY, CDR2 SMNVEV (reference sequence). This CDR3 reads CASSLRGNYEQYF. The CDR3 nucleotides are TGTGCCAGCAGTTTAAGAGGGAACTACGAGCAGTACTTC.

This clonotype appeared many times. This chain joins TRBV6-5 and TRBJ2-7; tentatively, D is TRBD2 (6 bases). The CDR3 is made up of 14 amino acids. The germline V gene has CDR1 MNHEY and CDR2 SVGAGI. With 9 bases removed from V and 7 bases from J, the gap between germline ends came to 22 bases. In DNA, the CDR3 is TGTGCCAGTTCCCGTTCGGGGGAGCTTGGAGAGCAGTACTTC. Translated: CASSRSGELGEQYF.

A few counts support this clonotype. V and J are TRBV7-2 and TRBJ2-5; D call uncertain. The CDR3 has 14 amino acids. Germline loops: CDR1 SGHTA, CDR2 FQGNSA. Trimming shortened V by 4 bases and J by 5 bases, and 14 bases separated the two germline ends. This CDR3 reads CASSSLGVHETQYF. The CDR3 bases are TGTGCCAGCAGCTCTCTCGGCGTCCACGAGACCCAGTACTTC.

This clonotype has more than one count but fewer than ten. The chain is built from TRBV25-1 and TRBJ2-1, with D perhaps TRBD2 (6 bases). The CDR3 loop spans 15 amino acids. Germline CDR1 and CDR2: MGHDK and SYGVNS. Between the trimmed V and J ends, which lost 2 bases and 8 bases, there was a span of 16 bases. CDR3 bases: TGTGCCAGCAGTGAAATGGCGGGATATTGGTATGAGCAGTTCTTC. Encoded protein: CASSEMAGYWYEQFF.

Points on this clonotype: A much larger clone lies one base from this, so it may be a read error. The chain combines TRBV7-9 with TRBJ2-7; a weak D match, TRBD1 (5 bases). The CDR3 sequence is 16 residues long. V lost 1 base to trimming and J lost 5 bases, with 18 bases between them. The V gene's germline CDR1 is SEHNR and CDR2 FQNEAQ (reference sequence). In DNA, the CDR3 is TGTGCCAGCAGCTTAGAGTCGGGCAGACAGAGCCACGAGCAGTACTTC. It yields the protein CASSLESGRQSHEQYF. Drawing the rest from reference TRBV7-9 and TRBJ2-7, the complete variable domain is DTGVSQNPRHKITKRGQNVTFRCDPISEHNRLYWYRQTLGQGPEFLTYFQNEAQLEKSRLLSDRFSAERPKGSFSTLEIQRTEQGDSAMYLCASSLESGRQSHEQYFGPGTRLTVT.

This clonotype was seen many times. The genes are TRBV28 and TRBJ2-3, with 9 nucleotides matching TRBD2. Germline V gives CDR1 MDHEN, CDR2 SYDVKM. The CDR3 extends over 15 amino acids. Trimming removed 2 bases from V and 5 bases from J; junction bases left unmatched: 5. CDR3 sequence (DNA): TGTGCCAGCAGTTTAGGAGCGGGAGGATTAGATACGCAGTATTTT. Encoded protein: CASSLGAGGLDTQYF.

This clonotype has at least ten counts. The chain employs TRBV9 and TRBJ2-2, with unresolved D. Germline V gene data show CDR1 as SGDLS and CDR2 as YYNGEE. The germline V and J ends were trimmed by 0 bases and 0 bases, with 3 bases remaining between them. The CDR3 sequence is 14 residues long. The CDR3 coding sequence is TGTGCCAGCAGCGTAGGGACGAACACCGGGGAGCTGTTTTTT. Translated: CASSVGTNTGELFF.

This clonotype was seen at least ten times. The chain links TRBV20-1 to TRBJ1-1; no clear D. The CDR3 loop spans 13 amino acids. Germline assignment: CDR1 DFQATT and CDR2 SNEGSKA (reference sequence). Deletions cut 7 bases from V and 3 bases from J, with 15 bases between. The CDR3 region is CSVPSEWHTEAFF. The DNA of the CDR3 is TGCAGTGTCCCTAGTGAGTGGCACACTGAAGCTTTCTTT.

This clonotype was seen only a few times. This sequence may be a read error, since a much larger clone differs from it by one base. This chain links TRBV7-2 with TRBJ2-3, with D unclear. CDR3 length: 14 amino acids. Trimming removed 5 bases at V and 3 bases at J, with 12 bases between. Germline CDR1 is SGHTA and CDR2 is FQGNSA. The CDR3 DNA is TGTGCCAGCAGCCCAATATCCCTAACAGATACGCAGTATTTT. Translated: CASSPISLTDTQYF.

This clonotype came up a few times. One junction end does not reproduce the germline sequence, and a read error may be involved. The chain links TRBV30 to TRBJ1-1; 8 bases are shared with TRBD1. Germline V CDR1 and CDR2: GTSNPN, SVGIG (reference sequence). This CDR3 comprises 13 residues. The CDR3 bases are TGTGCCTGGATCAACAGGGGGACGGCTGAAGCTCTCTTT. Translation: CAWINRGTAEALF. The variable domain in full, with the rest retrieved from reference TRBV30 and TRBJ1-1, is SQTIHQWPATLVQPVGSPLSLECTVEGTSNPNLYWYRQAAGRGLQLLFYSVGIGQISSEVPQNLSASRPQDRQFILSSKKLLLSDSGFYLCAWINRGTAEALFGQGTRLTVV.

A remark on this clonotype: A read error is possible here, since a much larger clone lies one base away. The CDR3 DNA sequence: TGCAGCGTGGGGACAGACCCCTCCTACGAGCAGTACTTC. Its protein is CSVGTDPSYEQYF. The chain uses TRBV29-1 and TRBJ2-7; 7 nucleotides line up with TRBD1. This CDR3 has 13 amino acids. V was clipped by 6 bases and J by 0 bases; unmatched bases: 5. Germline CDR1 SQVTM, CDR2 ANQGSEA.

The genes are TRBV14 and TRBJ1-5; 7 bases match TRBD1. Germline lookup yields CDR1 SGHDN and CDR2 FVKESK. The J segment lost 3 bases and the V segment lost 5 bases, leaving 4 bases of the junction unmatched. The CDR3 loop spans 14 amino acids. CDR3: CASSSQGINQPQHF. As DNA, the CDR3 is TGTGCCAGCAGCTCACAGGGGATCAATCAGCCCCAGCATTTT.

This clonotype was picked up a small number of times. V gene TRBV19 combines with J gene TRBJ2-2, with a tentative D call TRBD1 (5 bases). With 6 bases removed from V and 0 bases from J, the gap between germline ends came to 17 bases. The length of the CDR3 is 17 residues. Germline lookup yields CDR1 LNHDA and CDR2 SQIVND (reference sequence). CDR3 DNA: TGTGCCAGTAGCAGATTTCGTGACAGAACGAACACCGGGGAGCTGTTTTTT. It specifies CASSRFRDRTNTGELFF.

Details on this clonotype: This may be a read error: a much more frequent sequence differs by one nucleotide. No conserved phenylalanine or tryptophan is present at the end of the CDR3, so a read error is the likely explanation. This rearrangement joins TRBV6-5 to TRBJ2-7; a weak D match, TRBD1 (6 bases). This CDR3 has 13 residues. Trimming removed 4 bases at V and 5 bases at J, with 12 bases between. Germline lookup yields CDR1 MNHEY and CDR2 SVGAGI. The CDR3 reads CASSSTGFHEQYS. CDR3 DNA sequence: TGTGCCAGCAGTTCCACAGGGTTCCACGAGCAGTACTCC.

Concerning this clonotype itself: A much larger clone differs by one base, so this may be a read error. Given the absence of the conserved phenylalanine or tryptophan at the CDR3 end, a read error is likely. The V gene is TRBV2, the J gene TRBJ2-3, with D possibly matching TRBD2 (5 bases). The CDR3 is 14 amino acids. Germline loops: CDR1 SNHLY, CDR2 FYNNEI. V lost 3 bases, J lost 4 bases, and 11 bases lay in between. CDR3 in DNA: TGTGCCAGCAGTGAGAGCCAGGAGGCAGATACGCAGTATTTA. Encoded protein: CASSESQEADTQYL.

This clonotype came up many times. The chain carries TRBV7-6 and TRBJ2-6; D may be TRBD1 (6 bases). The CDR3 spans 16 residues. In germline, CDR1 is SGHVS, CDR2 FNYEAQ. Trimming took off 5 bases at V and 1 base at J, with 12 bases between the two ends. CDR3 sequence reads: CASSLGRGSGANVLTF. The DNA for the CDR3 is TGTGCCAGCAGCCTAGGCAGGGGATCTGGGGCCAACGTCCTGACTTTC.